Presented here are 5 T cell receptor beta chains from one specimen sequenced in a study of identical twins. TCRdb ran MiXCR on the 5' RACE reads and lists one entry per CDR3 protein. The data hold nearly 200,000 distinct CDR3 sequences, with more than 15% observed a single time. These data are also associated with another study on T cells expressing NK-cell markers.

Material: CD8+ T cells sorted from blood. The receptors stem from a woman aged 18-30 years in good health.

The V gene is TRBV29-1, the J gene TRBJ2-1; 12 positions agree with TRBD2. Germline V gene lookup returns CDR1 SQVTM and CDR2 ANQGSEA. This CDR3 is built from 14 residues. Losses at the gene ends were 3 bases for V and 5 bases for J; bases not matched to a gene: 2. The CDR3 sequence is CSVDRTSGNNEQFF. The CDR3 nucleotides read TGCAGCGTTGACCGGACTAGCGGGAACAATGAGCAGTTCTTC.

V is TRBV29-1 and J is TRBJ2-1; D not resolved. V lost 2 bases, J lost 4 bases, and 6 bases lay in between. CDR3 length: 12 residues. Germline V gene sequence: CDR1 SQVTM, CDR2 ANQGSEA. CDR3 in DNA: TGCAGCGTTGAAAATCGTTACAATGAGCAGTTCTTC. This gives the protein CSVENRYNEQFF.

This chain uses TRBV4-3 with TRBJ2-1, with 9 bases lining up with TRBD2. The CDR3 is 15 residues long. Trimming removed 4 bases from V and 8 bases from J; junction bases left unmatched: 9. CDR1 and CDR2 from the germline V gene are LGHNA and YSLEER. The DNA for the CDR3 is TGCGCCAGCAGCCCAGATCTTAGCGGGAGCTATGAGCAGTTCTTC. Residues: CASSPDLSGSYEQFF.

This clonotype was detected only a few times. This chain joins TRBV11-1 and TRBJ2-2, with D possibly TRBD2 on 7 matching bases. The length of the CDR3 is 21 residues. Per germline, CDR1 SGHAT and CDR2 FQDESV (reference sequence). Trimming stripped 5 bases from V and 3 bases from J, with 31 bases between. The CDR3 loop is CASSPTRRGREKMGDTGELFF. The CDR3 region has the DNA TGTGCCAGCAGCCCCACGCGGCGGGGGCGGGAGAAGATGGGGGACACCGGGGAGCTGTTTTTT.

V and J are TRBV2 and TRBJ1-5; D unresolved. There are 18 residues in the CDR3. Trimming removed 6 bases from V and 6 bases from J, with 27 bases in between. CDR1 and CDR2 (germline): SNHLY, FYNNEI. As DNA, the CDR3 is TGTGCCAGCAGGGATGAGCCCCACACACACCTCGTAGGTCAGCCCCAGCATTTT. Translating it yields CASRDEPHTHLVGQPQHF.